A single sample is the source of the 13 T cell receptor beta chains below, sequenced in a study of T-cell reconstitution after alpha-beta-depleted transplantation in children (dated by TCRdb to about 2016). Library generation was performed with PCR. The data were produced on an Illumina HiSeq 2500. TCR library preparation used molecular barcoding, with unique molecular identifiers applied to normalize quantification of the TCRbeta repertoire. TCRdb took the public reads, trimmed them with fastp at Q25, ran MiXCR for clone calling and kept in-frame beta chains. Identical CDR3 protein sequences are pooled into one entry, listed with their most common genes and DNA. In this sample the table shows around 700,000 distinct CDR3 sequences, roughly 13% of which occur a single time. In total, the top ten clones hold around 0.8% of the sample. Sample treatment or condition, as interpreted from the label and publication: allogeneic hematopoietic cell transplantation with graft depleted of TCRalphabeta T cells and CD19 B cells.

The material was PBMCs, obtained before TCRalphabeta/CD19-depleted stem cell transplant. These receptors originate from a girl aged 2-10 years with congenital amegakaryocytic thrombocytopenia, due to receive a stem cell transplant.

This clonotype came up a few times. The V call is TRBV27, the J call TRBJ2-3; D is possibly TRBD2 (6 bases). Per the germline V gene, CDR1 is MNHEY and CDR2 is SMNVEV (reference sequence). CDR3 size: 15 residues. Trimming shortened V by 6 bases and J by 3 bases, and 16 bases separated the two germline ends. The CDR3 DNA is TGTGCCAGCAGGCTAGCGTGGGCGAAGACAGATACGCAGTATTTT. Translated: CASRLAWAKTDTQYF.

J is TRBJ2-5 and V is TRBV4-1; D remains ambiguous. The CDR3 loop spans 16 amino acids. The V gene's germline CDR1 is MGHRA and CDR2 YSYEKL. Trimming took 4 bases from V and 5 from J, leaving 20 bases between them. CDR3 in DNA: TGCGCCAGCAGCCGGCTGATCGGGCCACAGTCCGAGACCCAGTACTTC. Translated, it gives CASSRLIGPQSETQYF.

The V call is TRBV6-6, the J call TRBJ2-1; D tentatively fits TRBD1 or TRBD2 (5 bases each). The CDR3 consists of 12 residues. Trimming took off 7 bases at V and 7 bases at J, with 11 bases between the two ends. Germline CDR1 MNHNY, CDR2 SVGAGI (reference sequence). The CDR3 DNA reads as TGTGCCAGCATTAGGGACCCGAATGAGCAGTTCTTC. This codes for CASIRDPNEQFF.

The sample holds a few counts of this clonotype. The J gene is TRBJ2-7, the V gene TRBV7-6; D is undetermined. The CDR3 runs 14 residues. Germline-derived CDR1 and CDR2 are SGHVS and FNYEAQ. Trimming shortened V by 6 bases and J by 0 bases, and 12 bases separated the two germline ends. CDR3 coding DNA: TGTGCCAGCAGGTTGGGGTCCTCCTCCTACGAGCAGTACTTC. Protein sequence: CASRLGSSSYEQYF. The full variable domain, rest sourced from reference TRBV7-6 and TRBJ2-7, is GAGVSQSPRYKVTKRGQDVALRCDPISGHVSLYWYRQALGQGPEFLTYFNYEAQQDKSGLPNDRFSAERPEGSISTLTIQRTEQRDSAMYRCASRLGSSSYEQYFGPGTRLTVT.

This clonotype was seen repeatedly, ten times or more. CDR3 DNA sequence: TGCAGCGTGGGAGAAACAGGGGCCTACACAGATACGCAGTATTTT. Translation: CSVGETGAYTDTQYF. The rearrangement joins TRBV29-1 to TRBJ2-3, with TRBD1 matching 7 bases. CDR3 length: 15 residues. Looked up from germline, CDR1 is SQVTM and CDR2 is ANQGSEA. Unmatched junction bases numbered 11, after V lost 6 bases and J lost 2 bases.

This clonotype occurred a few times. The chain employs TRBV20-1 and TRBJ2-1; possibly TRBD2 for D (5 bases). CDR1 is DFQATT and CDR2 is SNEGSKA in the germline V gene (reference sequence). The CDR3 totals 14 residues. The germline V and J ends were trimmed by 2 bases and 0 bases, with 8 bases remaining between them. As DNA, the CDR3 is TGCAGTGCTAGACTAGCCAGCTCCTACAATGAGCAGTTCTTC. Its protein product is CSARLASSYNEQFF.

This clonotype was counted many times. The chain links TRBV25-1 to TRBJ2-1; D is unresolved. V lost 4 bases and J lost 10, with 11 bases in between. This CDR3 has 12 residues. Germline lookup yields CDR1 MGHDK and CDR2 SYGVNS. The CDR3, as DNA: TGTGCCAGCAGTGGCCTAGTCCCCGAGCAGTTCTTC. Translating gives CASSGLVPEQFF.

In this sample, this clonotype turned up a few times. The CDR3: CASSIIGAGSSGNEQFF. CDR3 DNA: TGTGCCAGTAGTATAATAGGAGCGGGTTCCTCAGGTAATGAGCAGTTCTTC. V gene TRBV19 combines with J gene TRBJ2-1, with D perhaps matching TRBD2 (6 bases). The CDR3 loop spans 17 amino acids. In germline, CDR1 is LNHDA, CDR2 SQIVND (reference sequence). V was trimmed by 2 bases and J by 7 bases, leaving 21 bases between them. Using reference TRBV19 and TRBJ2-1 for the parts outside the CDR3, the full variable domain is DGGITQSPKYLFRKEGQNVTLSCEQNLNHDAMYWYRQDPGQGLRLIYYSQIVNDFQKGDIAEGYSVSREKKESFPLTVTSAQKNPTAFYLCASSIIGAGSSGNEQFFGPGTRLTVL.

This clonotype showed up just a few times. The CDR3 coding sequence is TGTGCCAGCAGAGCCCTACCCTACGAGCAGTACTTC. It yields the protein CASRALPYEQYF. This chain links TRBV2 with TRBJ2-7; D is unclear. This CDR3 comprises 12 residues. The germline V and J ends were trimmed by 6 bases and 2 bases, with 8 bases remaining between them. From germline, CDR1 is SNHLY and CDR2 FYNNEI.

The table lists this clonotype with a few counts. This chain links TRBV5-1 with TRBJ2-1, with 7 bases identical to TRBD2. V gave up 0 bases and J gave up 0 bases; unmatched junction bases: 6. This CDR3 has 17 residues. Germline V gene sequence: CDR1 SGHRS, CDR2 YFSETQ. The CDR3 DNA sequence: TGCGCCAGCAGCTTGGCCTTAGGGAGGGACTCCTACAATGAGCAGTTCTTC. Protein sequence: CASSLALGRDSYNEQFF.

The chain couples TRBV20-1 to TRBJ1-5; 10 bases are a match to TRBD1. The CDR3 runs 15 residues. Germline V gene sequence: CDR1 DFQATT, CDR2 SNEGSKA (reference sequence). Germline trimming cut 3 bases from V and 9 bases from J; bases unmatched to any gene: 11. This CDR3 is CSARPLGGQGRPQHF. In DNA, the CDR3 is TGCAGTGCTAGGCCCCTAGGGGGACAGGGGAGGCCCCAGCATTTT.

This clonotype was recorded many times. CDR3 sequence: CASGGSGRAFDEQFF. CDR3 bases: TGTGCTAGTGGTGGGAGCGGGAGGGCCTTCGATGAGCAGTTCTTC. The J gene is TRBJ2-1, the V gene TRBV12-5; 10 positions agree with TRBD2. Trimming removed 5 bases from V and 8 bases from J; junction bases left unmatched: 9. CDR3 size: 15 residues. The V gene's germline CDR1 is LGHNT and CDR2 FRNRAP.

This clonotype was recorded a few times. The chain joins TRBV20-1 to TRBJ2-1; D is undetermined. This CDR3 has 12 amino acids. The germline V gene has CDR1 DFQATT and CDR2 SNEGSKA (reference sequence). The V end lost 7 bases, the J end lost 3 bases, and 10 bases lay between the germline ends. CDR3 protein: CSVGKFYNEQFF. The CDR3 region has the DNA TGCAGTGTGGGGAAGTTCTACAATGAGCAGTTCTTC.